Shown below are 28 T cell receptor beta chains from a single sample sequenced in a study of T cell responses to AZD1222 COVID-19 vaccine. Method: immunoSEQ multiplex PCR; TCRdb's copy keeps in-frame clones and lacks some. In the table there are 110,000 or so clones, 86% of which are singletons. The sample in question was peripheral blood, obtained 28 days after the second AZD1222 dose. All receptors come from an adult who received the AZD1222 COVID-19 vaccine.

This rearrangement joins TRBV15 to TRBJ2-2; D is unclear. From germline, CDR1 is LNHNV and CDR2 YYDKDF (reference sequence). This CDR3 spans 15 amino acids. The V end was cut by 0 bases, the J end by 4 bases, with 9 bases between. The CDR3 protein is CATSRDRGGTGELFF. CDR3 coding DNA: TGTGCCACCAGCAGAGATCGCGGCGGCACCGGGGAGCTGTTTTTT. The entire variable domain, with the rest obtained from reference TRBV15 and TRBJ2-2, is as follows: DAMVIQNPRYQVTQFGKPVTLSCSQTLNHNVMYWYQQKSSQAPKLLFHYYDKDFNNEADTPDNFQSRRPNTSFCFLDIRSPGLGDTAMYLCATSRDRGGTGELFFGEGSRLTVL.

The chain employs TRBV9 and TRBJ1-5, with D possibly TRBD1 on 6 matching bases. The CDR3 consists of 13 residues. Trimming pared 0 bases from V and 9 bases from J, leaving 10 bases between. Germline V gives CDR1 SGDLS, CDR2 YYNGEE. The CDR3 DNA sequence: TGTGCCAGCAGCGTAGAGGGGGGGAGGCCCCAGCATTTT. It encodes CASSVEGGRPQHF.

The chain links TRBV6-2 or TRBV6-3 to TRBJ2-2; no clear D. The CDR3 has 15 residues. V was cut by 0 bases and J by 6 bases, with 11 bases left in between. Germline CDR1 reads MNHEY; CDR2 reads SVGEGT. Here the CDR3 reads CASSYSVHRAGELFF. In DNA, the CDR3 is TGTGCCAGCAGTTACTCGGTTCACCGCGCCGGGGAGCTGTTTTTT.

The rearrangement joins TRBV9 to TRBJ1-3, with 9 bases that match TRBD1. Germline V gene sequence: CDR1 SGDLS, CDR2 YYNGEE. The length of the CDR3 is 18 residues. The J segment lost 2 bases and the V segment lost 3 bases, leaving 12 bases of the junction unmatched. The CDR3 sequence: CASSAWGGQGITGNTIYF. CDR3 in DNA: TGTGCCAGCAGCGCCTGGGGGGGACAGGGAATCACTGGAAACACCATATATTTT. Looking up the rest from reference TRBV9 and TRBJ1-3 gives the full variable domain: DSGVTQTPKHLITATGQRVTLRCSPRSGDLSVYWYQQSLDQGLQFLIQYYNGEERAKGNILERFSAQQFPDLHSELNLSSLELGDSALYFCASSAWGGQGITGNTIYFGEGSWLTVV.

V is TRBV7-8 and J is TRBJ1-5; D is unresolved. CDR1 is SGHVS and CDR2 is FQNEAQ in the germline V gene. Between the trimmed V and J ends, which lost 1 base and 0 bases, there was a span of 19 bases. The CDR3 has 19 amino acids. CDR3 sequence reads: CASSLGTTLGRYSNQPQHF. Here the CDR3 DNA reads TGTGCCAGCAGCTTAGGGACGACTTTGGGCAGGTATAGCAATCAGCCCCAGCATTTT.

V is TRBV30 and J is TRBJ1-6, with 8 bases aligning to TRBD1. Losses at the gene ends were 2 bases for V and 6 bases for J; bases not matched to a gene: 6. This CDR3 is 15 amino acids long. Germline V gives CDR1 GTSNPN, CDR2 SVGIG (reference sequence). The CDR3 loop reads CAWSPWTGLNSPLHF. For the CDR3, the DNA is TGTGCCTGGAGTCCCTGGACAGGGCTTAATTCACCCCTCCACTTT.

This chain uses TRBV19 with TRBJ2-7; TRBD1 matches at 7 bases. This CDR3 region has 14 residues. The junction had 10 bases not matched to a gene; V was cut back by 5 bases and J by 6 bases. Germline CDR1 is LNHDA and CDR2 is SQIVND (reference sequence). CDR3: CASSFEQGLGEQYF. CDR3 sequence (DNA): TGTGCCAGTAGTTTCGAACAGGGGTTAGGCGAGCAGTACTTC.

CDR3 loop: CATYDGRGYTF. CDR3 DNA: TGTGCCACTTATGACGGCAGGGGCTACACCTTC. The V call is TRBV6-5, the J call TRBJ1-2, with no clear D. The CDR3 runs 11 residues. Germline V gives CDR1 MNHEY, CDR2 SVGAGI. V lost 10 bases and J 8 bases, leaving 14 bases between the germline ends.

This chain joins TRBV19 and TRBJ2-7; TRBD1 aligns across 10 bases. The CDR3 runs to 12 residues. Germline V CDR1 and CDR2: LNHDA, SQIVND (reference sequence). Unmatched junction bases numbered 4, after V lost 11 bases and J lost 3 bases. In DNA, the CDR3 is TGTGCCGTCGGACAGGGGGGCTACGAGCAGTACTTC. Amino acids: CAVGQGGYEQYF. Full variable domain (remainder filled in from reference TRBV19 and TRBJ2-7): DGGITQSPKYLFRKEGQNVTLSCEQNLNHDAMYWYRQDPGQGLRLIYYSQIVNDFQKGDIAEGYSVSREKKESFPLTVTSAQKNPTAFYLCAVGQGGYEQYFGPGTRLTVT.

V is TRBV3-1 (or the pseudogene TRBV3-2) and J is TRBJ2-5; D remains unclear. The CDR3 runs to 12 residues. The V end was cut by 3 bases, the J end by 6 bases, with 8 bases between. The V gene's germline CDR1 is LGHDT and CDR2 YNNKEL (reference sequence). The CDR3 region is CASSQVEQTQYF. DNA of the CDR3: TGTGCCAGCAGCCAGGTCGAGCAGACCCAGTACTTC.

The V gene is TRBV4-1, the J gene TRBJ1-1; D may be TRBD1 (6 bases). CDR3 length equals 15 residues. Trimming cost V 3 bases and J 6 bases, with 17 bases left between them. In germline, CDR1 is MGHRA, CDR2 YSYEKL. For the CDR3, the DNA is TGCGCCAGCAGCCAGGGTCGACAGGAGGGAGCTGAAGCTTTCTTT. Its translation: CASSQGRQEGAEAFF.

This chain connects TRBV27 to TRBJ2-7; D gene uncertain. V was clipped by 0 bases and J by 3 bases, with 15 bases between them. The CDR3 runs to 16 residues. Germline-derived CDR1 and CDR2 are MNHEY and SMNVEV (reference sequence). The CDR3 spells CASSLSGSRSGYEQYF. The CDR3 nucleotides read TGTGCCAGCAGTTTATCGGGTTCTAGGTCGGGCTACGAGCAGTACTTC.

The chain has TRBV6-1 and TRBJ2-7, with TRBD1 identical over 10 bases. Trimming cost V 2 bases and J 2 bases; bases outside gene matches: 9. The germline gives CDR1 MNHNS, CDR2 SASEGT. CDR3 size: 17 residues. The CDR3 DNA reads as TGTGCCAGCAGTGAATCCCTCCCGGGACAGGGGACCTACGAGCAGTACTTC. It is translated as CASSESLPGQGTYEQYF.

V and J are TRBV3-1 (or the pseudogene TRBV3-2) and TRBJ2-5, with D unresolved. V lost 5 bases and J lost 4, with 14 bases in between. This CDR3 has 14 residues. Germline V gene lookup returns CDR1 LGHDT and CDR2 YNNKEL (reference sequence). CDR3 in amino acids: CASSYAQGRETQYF. The CDR3 coding sequence is TGTGCCAGCAGCTACGCACAAGGAAGAGAGACCCAGTACTTC.

This clone was picked up a small number of times. This chain connects TRBV12-3 or TRBV12-4 to TRBJ1-2, with D unresolved. V was shortened by 10 bases and J by 4 bases, with 13 bases between the two germline ends. CDR3 size: 12 residues. As DNA, the CDR3 is TGTGCCACCTTGGAGATAGGCTATGGCTACACCTTC. This sequence encodes CATLEIGYGYTF.

The chain employs TRBV1 and TRBJ1-1; TRBD1, as called in the table, went unchecked against the DNA. TRBV1 is shown as a pseudogene. This CDR3 is built from 13 residues. The CDR3 nucleotides read TGCACCGGCCCGGGACAGAAGAACACTGAAGCTTTCTTT. Translation: CTGPGQKNTEAFF.

This rearrangement joins TRBV28 to TRBJ1-3; D may be TRBD1 (5 bases). V was shortened by 2 bases and J by 2 bases, with 10 bases between the two germline ends. The germline CDR1 and CDR2 sequences are MDHEN and SYDVKM. This CDR3 has 15 amino acids. Here the CDR3 reads CASSLPGGAGNTIYF. The CDR3 region has the DNA TGTGCCAGCAGTTTACCTGGGGGGGCTGGAAACACCATATATTTT.

This chain connects TRBV19 to TRBJ2-7; D is unresolved. Trimming removed 4 bases at V and 3 bases at J, with 7 bases between. CDR3 length equals 12 residues. The germline V gene has CDR1 LNHDA and CDR2 SQIVND (reference sequence). CDR3 amino acids: CASSKMGYEQYF. As DNA, the CDR3 is TGTGCCAGTAGTAAAATGGGCTACGAGCAGTACTTC.

This clone came up a few times. This sample includes further DNA sequences coding for the same CDR3. This chain uses TRBV25-1 with TRBJ2-5; maybe TRBD2 (6 bases). Germline V CDR1 and CDR2: MGHDK, SYGVNS. This CDR3 region has 14 residues. Trimming removed 3 bases from V and 2 bases from J, with 10 bases in between. CDR3 coding DNA: TGTGCCAGCAGTGACCGTAGCGGACAAGAGACCCAGTACTTC. It specifies CASSDRSGQETQYF.

The CDR3 is CASSQVGAGRELFF. The CDR3 DNA sequence: TGCGCCAGCAGCCAAGTGGGGGCGGGGCGGGAGCTGTTTTTT. The chain links TRBV4-1 to TRBJ2-2; possibly TRBD1 or TRBD2 for D (6 bases each). The CDR3 is 14 amino acids. V was cut by 1 base and J by 9 bases, with 12 bases left in between. The germline V gene has CDR1 MGHRA and CDR2 YSYEKL.

The chain links TRBV6-1 to TRBJ1-1; D may be TRBD1 (6 bases). The germline V gene has CDR1 MNHNS and CDR2 SASEGT. The V end was cut by 3 bases, the J end by 0 bases, with 8 bases between. The length of the CDR3 is 14 residues. This chain's CDR3 is CASSDRGMNTEAFF. CDR3 coding DNA: TGTGCCAGCAGTGACAGGGGAATGAACACTGAAGCTTTCTTT.

Only one count was recorded for this clone. CDR3 nucleotides: TGTGCCAGCAGCGTCCGTCCAGGGGGCGGAAGGAACACTGAAGCTTTCTTT. It is translated as CASSVRPGGGRNTEAFF. The genes are TRBV13 and TRBJ1-1; TRBD1 matches 8 bases. Germline trimming cut 5 bases from V and 1 base from J; bases unmatched to any gene: 12. Germline CDR1 is PRHDT and CDR2 is FYEKMQ (reference sequence). CDR3 length: 17 residues.

The rearrangement joins TRBV21-1 to TRBJ2-7; TRBD2 is the table's D call and was not checked against the DNA. TRBV21-1 is annotated as a pseudogene. The CDR3 contains 16 residues. The CDR3 region has the DNA TGTGCCAGCAGCCCCCGGGAGCGGGGGGGCCCATACGAGCAGTACTTC. Its translation: CASSPRERGGPYEQYF.

The V and J genes are TRBV6-5 and TRBJ2-6; TRBD2 might be the D (5 bases). The CDR3 consists of 15 residues. V was trimmed by 8 bases and J by 0 bases, leaving 11 bases between them. Germline V lookup: CDR1 MNHEY, CDR2 SVGAGI. The CDR3 DNA follows: TGTGCCAGCGGTAGGACTCTCTCTGGGGCCAACGTCCTGACTTTC. Translating gives CASGRTLSGANVLTF.

This chain connects TRBV28 to TRBJ2-7; D gene ambiguous. The CDR3 extends over 14 amino acids. CDR1 is MDHEN and CDR2 is SYDVKM in the germline V gene. Trimming shortened V by 5 bases and J by 3 bases, and 14 bases separated the two germline ends. The CDR3 spells CASSQRHYVYEQYF. CDR3 DNA: TGTGCCAGCAGTCAGCGACACTACGTCTACGAGCAGTACTTC. The variable domain in full, completed from reference TRBV28 and TRBJ2-7, reads DVKVTQSSRYLVKRTGEKVFLECVQDMDHENMFWYRQDPGLGLRLIYFSYDVKMKEKGDIPEGYSVSREKKERFSLILESASTNQTSMYLCASSQRHYVYEQYFGPGTRLTVT.

The chain carries TRBV25-1 and TRBJ2-3, with D maybe TRBD1 (6 bases). V dropped 4 bases and J dropped 2 bases, with 13 bases sitting between them. Germline values: CDR1 MGHDK, CDR2 SYGVNS. The CDR3 runs to 15 residues. In DNA form, the CDR3 reads TGTGCCAGCAGTGTACAGGGATTATTCACAGATACGCAGTATTTT. Translation gives CASSVQGLFTDTQYF.

The chain is built from TRBV4-3 and TRBJ2-1; D possibly corresponds to TRBD1 (6 bases). V was clipped by 2 bases and J by 0 bases, with 14 bases between them. Germline values: CDR1 LGHNA, CDR2 YSLEER. The CDR3 contains 17 residues. The CDR3 DNA is TGCGCCAGCAGCCAACCGGGACATTCGAGCTCCTACAATGAGCAGTTCTTC. Its protein product is CASSQPGHSSSYNEQFF.

The rearrangement joins TRBV6-2 or TRBV6-3 to TRBJ2-3; TRBD2 is a possible D gene (6 bases). CDR3 length: 15 amino acids. Trimming removed 4 bases from V and 0 bases from J, with 11 bases in between. Germline V lookup: CDR1 MNHEY, CDR2 SVGEGT. CDR3 in DNA: TGTGCCAGCAGTTCCCCAGGGACTAGCACAGATACGCAGTATTTT. It is translated as CASSSPGTSTDTQYF.